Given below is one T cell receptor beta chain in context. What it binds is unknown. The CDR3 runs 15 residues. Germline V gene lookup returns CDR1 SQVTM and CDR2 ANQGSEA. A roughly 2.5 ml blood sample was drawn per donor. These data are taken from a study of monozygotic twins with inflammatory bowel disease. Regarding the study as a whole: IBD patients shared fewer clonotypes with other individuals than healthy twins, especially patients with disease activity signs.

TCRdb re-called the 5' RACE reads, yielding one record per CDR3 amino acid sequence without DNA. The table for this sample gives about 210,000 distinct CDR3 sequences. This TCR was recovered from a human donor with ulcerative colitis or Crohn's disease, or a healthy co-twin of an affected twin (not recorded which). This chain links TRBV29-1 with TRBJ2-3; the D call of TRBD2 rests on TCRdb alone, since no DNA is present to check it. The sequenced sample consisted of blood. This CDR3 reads CSVRTSGGPTDTQYF.